This T cell receptor beta chain is drawn from a study of shared clonotypes between healthy human individuals. Findings and caveats of the study: Non-shared clonotypes displayed generation probabilities falling below those of clonotypes present in all four donors.

Details on this clone: What it binds is not known.

Germline loops: CDR1 SGDLS, CDR2 YYNGEE. There are 14 residues in the CDR3. V dropped 2 bases and J dropped 5 bases, with 11 bases sitting between them. Using immunoSEQ multiplex PCR, the repertoire was profiled, and TCRdb retains in-frame clones only, with some absent. Of hundreds of thousands of clones in the sample, 55% to 85% were seen once. The sequencing sample was made of memory CD4+ T cells sorted from blood. Regarding subset: CD45RA-negative fraction. The TCR sequence derives from a woman in her twenties or thirties in good health. V is TRBV9 and J is TRBJ2-1; possibly TRBD2 for D (6 bases). CDR3 loop: CASSVGRGNNEQFF. The CDR3 region has the DNA TGTGCCAGCAGCGTGGGGCGGGGTAACAATGAGCAGTTCTTC.